Sequencing of this T cell receptor (beta chain) was carried out in a study of cytotoxic CD8 clonotypes in ibrutinib-treated CLL. This clone was observed at least ten times. Sequencing was performed with immunoSEQ multiplex PCR; in TCRdb, only in-frame clones are kept and a portion is missing. Found here are 60,000 to 70,000 clones, approximately 57% of them singletons; the top ten hold 14% to 15%. The CDR3 is 14 residues long. CDR1 is MNHNS, CDR2 SASEGT, per germline. The V end was cut by 3 bases, the J end by 4 bases, with 12 bases between. Material: PBMCs, obtained after 12 months of ibrutinib treatment. The sequence was collected from a human donor with chronic lymphocytic leukemia. J is TRBJ1-1 and V is TRBV6-1; tentatively, D is TRBD1 (6 bases). CDR3 region: CASSEPGQVTEAFF. The CDR3 DNA is TGTGCCAGCAGTGAGCCGGGACAAGTCACTGAAGCTTTCTTT.